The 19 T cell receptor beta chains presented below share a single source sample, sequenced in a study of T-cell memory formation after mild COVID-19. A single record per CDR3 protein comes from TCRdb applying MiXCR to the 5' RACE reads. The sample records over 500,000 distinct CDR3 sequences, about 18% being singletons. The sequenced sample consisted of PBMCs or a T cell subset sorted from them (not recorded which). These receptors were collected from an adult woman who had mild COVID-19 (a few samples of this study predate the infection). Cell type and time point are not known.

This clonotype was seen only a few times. This CDR3 reads CATSDFGQSGHEQYF. The CDR3 nucleotides are TGTGCCACCAGTGATTTCGGCCAGTCGGGCCACGAGCAGTACTTC. V is TRBV24-1 and J is TRBJ2-7; D not certain. Germline-derived CDR1 and CDR2 are KGHDR and SFDVKD. The CDR3 covers 15 residues. V lost 1 base to trimming and J lost 5 bases, with 14 bases between them.

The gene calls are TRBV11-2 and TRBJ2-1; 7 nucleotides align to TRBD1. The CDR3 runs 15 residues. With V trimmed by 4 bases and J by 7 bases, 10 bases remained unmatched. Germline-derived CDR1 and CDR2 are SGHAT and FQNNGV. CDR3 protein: CASSSGQVLRNEQFF. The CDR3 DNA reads TGTGCCAGCAGCTCCGGACAGGTTTTAAGGAATGAGCAGTTCTTC.

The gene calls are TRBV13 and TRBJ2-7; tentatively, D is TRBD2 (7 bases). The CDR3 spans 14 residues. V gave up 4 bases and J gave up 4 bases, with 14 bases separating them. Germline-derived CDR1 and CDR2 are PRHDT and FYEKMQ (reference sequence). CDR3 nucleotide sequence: TGTGCCAGCAGCTCAAAGGGGGGGTTTTACGAGCAGTACTTC. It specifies CASSSKGGFYEQYF.

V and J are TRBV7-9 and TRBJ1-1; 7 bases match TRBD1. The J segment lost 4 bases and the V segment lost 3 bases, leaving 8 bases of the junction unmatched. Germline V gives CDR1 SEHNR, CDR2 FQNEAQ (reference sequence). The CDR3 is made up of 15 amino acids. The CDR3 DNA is TGTGCCAGCAGCTTGGCTAGGGACAGACCCACTGAAGCTTTCTTT. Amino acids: CASSLARDRPTEAFF. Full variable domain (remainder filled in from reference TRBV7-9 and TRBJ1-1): DTGVSQNPRHKITKRGQNVTFRCDPISEHNRLYWYRQTLGQGPEFLTYFQNEAQLEKSRLLSDRFSAERPKGSFSTLEIQRTEQGDSAMYLCASSLARDRPTEAFFGQGTRLTVV.

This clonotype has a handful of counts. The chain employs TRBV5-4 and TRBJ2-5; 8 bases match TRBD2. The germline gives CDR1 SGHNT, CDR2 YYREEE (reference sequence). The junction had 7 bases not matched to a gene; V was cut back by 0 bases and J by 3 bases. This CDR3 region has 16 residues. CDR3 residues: CASSLAGRGGEETQYF. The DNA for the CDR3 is TGTGCCAGCAGCTTGGCCGGTCGGGGGGGAGAAGAGACCCAGTACTTC.

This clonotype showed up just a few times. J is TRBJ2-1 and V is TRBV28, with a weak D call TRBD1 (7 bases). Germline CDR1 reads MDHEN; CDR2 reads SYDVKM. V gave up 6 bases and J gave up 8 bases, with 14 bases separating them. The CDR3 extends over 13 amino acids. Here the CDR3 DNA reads TGTGCCAGCAGCCCCGGAGGGGGCTATGAGCAGTTCTTC. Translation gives CASSPGGGYEQFF.

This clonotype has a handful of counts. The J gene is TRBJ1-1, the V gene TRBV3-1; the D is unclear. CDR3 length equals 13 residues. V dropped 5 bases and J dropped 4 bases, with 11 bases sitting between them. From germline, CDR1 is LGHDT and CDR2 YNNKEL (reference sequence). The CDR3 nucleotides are TGTGCCAGCAGCTCCCGGATGGGCACTGAAGCTTTCTTT. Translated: CASSSRMGTEAFF.

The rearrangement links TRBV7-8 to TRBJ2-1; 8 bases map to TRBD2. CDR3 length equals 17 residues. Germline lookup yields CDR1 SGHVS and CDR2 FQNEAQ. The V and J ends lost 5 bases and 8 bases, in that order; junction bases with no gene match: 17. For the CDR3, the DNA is TGTGCCAGCAGCCTGGAGGGACTAGAAATAGCAGTCGATGAGCAGTTCTTC. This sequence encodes CASSLEGLEIAVDEQFF.

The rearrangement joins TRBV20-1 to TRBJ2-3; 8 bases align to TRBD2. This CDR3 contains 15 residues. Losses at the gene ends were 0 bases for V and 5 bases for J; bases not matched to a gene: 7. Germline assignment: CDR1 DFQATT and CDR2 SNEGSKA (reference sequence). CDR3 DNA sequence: TGCAGTGCTAGAGAGGAAGCGGGGGTGGAAGATACGCAGTATTTT. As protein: CSAREEAGVEDTQYF.

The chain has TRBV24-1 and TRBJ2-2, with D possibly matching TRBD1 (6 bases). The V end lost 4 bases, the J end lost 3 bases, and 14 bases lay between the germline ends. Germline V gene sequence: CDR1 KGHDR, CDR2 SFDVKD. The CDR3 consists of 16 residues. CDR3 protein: CATSEITGLDTGELFF. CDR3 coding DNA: TGTGCCACCAGTGAGATAACAGGGTTGGACACCGGGGAGCTGTTTTTT.

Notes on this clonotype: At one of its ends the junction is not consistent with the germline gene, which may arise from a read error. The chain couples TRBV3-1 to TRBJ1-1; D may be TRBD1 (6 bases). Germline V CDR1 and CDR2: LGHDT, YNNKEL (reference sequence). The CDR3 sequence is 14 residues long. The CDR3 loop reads CDSSQEGGGTEAFF. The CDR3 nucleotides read TGTGACAGCAGCCAAGAGGGGGGAGGAACTGAAGCTTTCTTT.

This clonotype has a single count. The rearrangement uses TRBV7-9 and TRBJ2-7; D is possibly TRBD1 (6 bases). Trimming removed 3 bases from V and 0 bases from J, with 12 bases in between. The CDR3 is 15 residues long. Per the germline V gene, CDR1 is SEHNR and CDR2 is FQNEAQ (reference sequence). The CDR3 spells CASSFGVRGSYEQYF. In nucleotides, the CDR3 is TGTGCCAGCAGCTTTGGGGTCAGGGGCTCCTACGAGCAGTACTTC.

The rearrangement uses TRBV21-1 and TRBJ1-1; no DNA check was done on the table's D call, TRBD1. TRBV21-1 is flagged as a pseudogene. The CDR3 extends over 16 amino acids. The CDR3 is CASSKGGPTKDTEAFF. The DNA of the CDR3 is TGTGCCAGCAGCAAAGGGGGGCCGACGAAAGACACTGAAGCTTTCTTT.

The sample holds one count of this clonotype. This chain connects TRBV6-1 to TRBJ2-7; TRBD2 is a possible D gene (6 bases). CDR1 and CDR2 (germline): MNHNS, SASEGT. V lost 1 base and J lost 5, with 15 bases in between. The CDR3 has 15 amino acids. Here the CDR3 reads CASSEVDGSTDEQYF. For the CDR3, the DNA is TGTGCCAGCAGTGAAGTGGACGGGAGTACAGACGAGCAGTACTTC.

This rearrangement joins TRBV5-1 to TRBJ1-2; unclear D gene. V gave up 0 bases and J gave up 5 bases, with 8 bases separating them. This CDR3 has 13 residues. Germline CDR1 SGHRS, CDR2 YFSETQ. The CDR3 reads CASSLDSAYGYTF. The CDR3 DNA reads TGCGCCAGCAGCTTGGACAGCGCTTATGGCTACACCTTC.

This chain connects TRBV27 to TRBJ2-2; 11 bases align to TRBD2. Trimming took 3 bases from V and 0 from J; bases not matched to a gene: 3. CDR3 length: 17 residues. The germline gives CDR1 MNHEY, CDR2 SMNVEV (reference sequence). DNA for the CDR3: TGTGCCAGCAGTTTCTTAGCGGGAGGGCCGAACACCGGGGAGCTGTTTTTT. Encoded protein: CASSFLAGGPNTGELFF.

For the CDR3, the DNA is TGTGCCAGCAGCTTAGAGACAGGCCCCTACGAGCAGTACTTC. Its translation is CASSLETGPYEQYF. The rearrangement links TRBV11-2 to TRBJ2-7, with a weak D call TRBD1 (6 bases). Germline CDR1 and CDR2: SGHAT and FQNNGV. The CDR3 consists of 14 residues. Deletions cut 0 bases from V and 2 bases from J, with 8 bases between.

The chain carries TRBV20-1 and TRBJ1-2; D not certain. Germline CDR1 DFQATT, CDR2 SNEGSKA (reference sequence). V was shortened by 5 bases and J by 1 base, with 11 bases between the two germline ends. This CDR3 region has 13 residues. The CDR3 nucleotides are TGCAGTGCTTCTCGACAAGTTAACTATGGCTACACCTTC. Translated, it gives CSASRQVNYGYTF.

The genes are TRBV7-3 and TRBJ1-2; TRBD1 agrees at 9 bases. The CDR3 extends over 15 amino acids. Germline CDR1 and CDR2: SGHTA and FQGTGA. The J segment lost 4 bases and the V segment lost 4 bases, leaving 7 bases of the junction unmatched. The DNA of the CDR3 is TGTGCCAGCAGCTCGGGTCGGGACAGGGCCTATGGCTACACCTTC. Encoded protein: CASSSGRDRAYGYTF.